This T cell receptor (beta chain) was found in a study of blood T cell repertoires in COVID-19. The V gene's germline CDR1 is SGHTA and CDR2 FQGNSA. The CDR3 runs to 13 residues. V was trimmed by 2 bases and J by 4 bases, leaving 6 bases between them. The sample holds one count of this clone. The repertoire was sequenced with immunoSEQ multiplex PCR; TCRdb's copy has only in-frame clones and lacks some. The repertoire holds about 65,000 clones, over 75% seen once, with more than 13% in the top ten. The sequence derives from a man older than 75 with acute or convalescent COVID-19. The sequenced material came from peripheral blood. The chain couples TRBV7-2 to TRBJ1-5; unclear D gene. The CDR3: CASSLRVNQPQHF. In nucleotides, the CDR3 is TGTGCCAGCAGCTTACGCGTTAATCAGCCCCAGCATTTT.